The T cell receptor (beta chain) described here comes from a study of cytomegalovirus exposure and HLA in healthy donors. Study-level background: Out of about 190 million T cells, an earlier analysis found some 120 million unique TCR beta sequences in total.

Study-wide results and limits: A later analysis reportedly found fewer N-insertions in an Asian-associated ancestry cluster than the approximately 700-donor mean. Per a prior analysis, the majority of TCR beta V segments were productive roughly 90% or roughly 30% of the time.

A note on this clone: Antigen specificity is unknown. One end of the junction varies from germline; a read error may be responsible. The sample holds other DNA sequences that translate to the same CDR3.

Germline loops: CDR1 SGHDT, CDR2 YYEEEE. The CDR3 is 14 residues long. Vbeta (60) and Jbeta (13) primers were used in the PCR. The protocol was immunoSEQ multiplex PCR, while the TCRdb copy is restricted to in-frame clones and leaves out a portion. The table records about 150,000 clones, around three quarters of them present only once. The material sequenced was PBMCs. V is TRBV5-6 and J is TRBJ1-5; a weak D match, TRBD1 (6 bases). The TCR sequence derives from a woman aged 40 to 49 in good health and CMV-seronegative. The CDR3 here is CASSIGQRDQPQHF. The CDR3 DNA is TGCGCCAGCAGCATAGGACAGAGGGATCAGCCCCAGCATTTT. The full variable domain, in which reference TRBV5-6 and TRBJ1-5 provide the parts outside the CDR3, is DAGVTQSPTHLIKTRGQQVTLRCSPKSGHDTVSWYQQALGQGPQFIFQYYEEEERQRGNFPDRFSGHQFPNYSSELNVNALLLGDSALYLCASSIGQRDQPQHFGDGTRLSIL.